This T cell receptor beta chain comes out of a study of regulatory T cells in long-lasting Graves disease. Across the whole study: Persistence in Graves' disease denoted antithyroid drug use beyond 5 years alongside positive TSH receptor antibodies.

The CDR3 length is 15 residues. CDR1 and CDR2 (germline): MNHNS, SASEGT. V lost 6 bases to trimming and J lost 0 bases, with 14 bases between them. As for time point: persistent/refractory GD, antithyroid drugs over 5 years with positive TRAb. From PBMCs, RNA was extracted and then used to make the TCR library. Arm-PCR of CDR3 regions and iRepertoire HTBI primers were used to build TCR beta libraries. TCRdb recomputed calls from the multiplex PCR reads with MiXCR, one row per CDR3 protein. This sample carries around 460,000 distinct CDR3 sequences, around a fifth of them seen once, and the ten largest clones take 13%. In its sample, this clonotype was seen many times. The antigen is undetermined. Study-level points and caveats: Persistent-disease Graves' patients showed less TCR diversity than new cases.

The V gene is TRBV6-1, the J gene TRBJ1-2, with D maybe TRBD1 (6 bases). The sequence was obtained from a female donor with Graves disease. The sequencing used peripheral blood mononuclear cells (PBMCs), collected when the disease was refractory, from a patient treated with antithyroid drugs. In nucleotides, the CDR3 is TGTGCCAGCAGCGTCGACAGGCAACCTAACTATGGCTACACCTTC. Translated: CASSVDRQPNYGYTF.